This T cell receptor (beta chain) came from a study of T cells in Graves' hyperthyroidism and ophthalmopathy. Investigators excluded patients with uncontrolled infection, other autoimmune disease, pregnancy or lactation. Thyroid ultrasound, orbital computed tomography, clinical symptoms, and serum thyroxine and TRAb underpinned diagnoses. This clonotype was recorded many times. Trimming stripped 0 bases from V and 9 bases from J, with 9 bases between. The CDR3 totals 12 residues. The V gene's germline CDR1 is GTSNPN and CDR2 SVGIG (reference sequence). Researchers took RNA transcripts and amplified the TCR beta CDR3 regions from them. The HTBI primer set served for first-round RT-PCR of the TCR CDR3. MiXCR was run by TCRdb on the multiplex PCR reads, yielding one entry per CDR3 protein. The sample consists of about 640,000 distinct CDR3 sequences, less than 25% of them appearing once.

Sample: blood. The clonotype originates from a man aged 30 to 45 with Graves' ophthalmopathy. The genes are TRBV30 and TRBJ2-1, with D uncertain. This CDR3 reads CAWSVLGIEQFF. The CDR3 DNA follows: TGTGCCTGGAGTGTATTGGGGATTGAGCAGTTCTTC. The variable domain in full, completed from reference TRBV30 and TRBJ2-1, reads SQTIHQWPATLVQPVGSPLSLECTVEGTSNPNLYWYRQAAGRGLQLLFYSVGIGQISSEVPQNLSASRPQDRQFILSSKKLLLSDSGFYLCAWSVLGIEQFFGPGTRLTVL.